What follows are 4 T cell receptor beta chains derived from one specimen sequenced in a study of T cell changes during pregnancy in multiple sclerosis. The data were produced by immunoSEQ multiplex PCR, yet TCRdb's version contains in-frame clones alone and is incomplete. The sample includes 35,000 to 55,000 clones, just under 95% of them seen just once. Sequences were derived from CD4+ T cells from peripheral blood mononuclear cells, sampled in the third trimester of pregnancy. All receptors come from a female donor with multiple sclerosis, enrolled in a pregnancy study.

The chain is built from TRBV5-4 and TRBJ2-7; 9 nucleotides match TRBD2. This CDR3 contains 15 residues. CDR1 and CDR2 (germline): SGHNT, YYREEE (reference sequence). Losses at the gene ends were 4 bases for V and 1 base for J; bases not matched to a gene: 6. CDR3 sequence (DNA): TGTGCCAGCAGCCAAGTCGCGGGAGGGTCCTACGAGCAGTACTTC. It translates to CASSQVAGGSYEQYF.

Here the CDR3 reads CAIRKGQGNTEAFF. Here the CDR3 DNA reads TGTGCCATCAGGAAGGGACAGGGAAACACTGAAGCTTTCTTT. The V gene is TRBV10-3, the J gene TRBJ1-1, with TRBD1 identical over 9 bases. Germline V gives CDR1 ENHRY, CDR2 SYGVKD. V lost 6 bases, J lost 2 bases, and 4 bases stayed unmatched. The CDR3 is 14 residues long.

V is TRBV4-1 and J is TRBJ1-2, with D possibly being TRBD1 (5 bases). CDR3 length: 15 residues. Trimming removed 0 bases at V and 6 bases at J, with 14 bases between. The V gene's germline CDR1 is MGHRA and CDR2 YSYEKL. The CDR3 DNA is TGCGCCAGCAGCCAAGATCTCCCAGGGTTGGATGGCTACACCTTC. Encoded protein: CASSQDLPGLDGYTF.

The rearrangement uses TRBV9 and TRBJ1-5, with D perhaps TRBD1 (5 bases). Trimming shortened V by 7 bases and J by 4 bases, and 15 bases separated the two germline ends. Germline V lookup: CDR1 SGDLS, CDR2 YYNGEE. The length of the CDR3 is 14 residues. The DNA of the CDR3 is TGTGCCAGCGGCTTGACGGGGGGAAATCAGCCCCAGCATTTT. Amino acid sequence: CASGLTGGNQPQHF. The whole variable domain, remainder taken from reference TRBV9 and TRBJ1-5, is DSGVTQTPKHLITATGQRVTLRCSPRSGDLSVYWYQQSLDQGLQFLIQYYNGEERAKGNILERFSAQQFPDLHSELNLSSLELGDSALYFCASGLTGGNQPQHFGDGTRLSIL.